This passage covers 14 T cell receptor beta chains from one sample sequenced in a study of cytomegalovirus exposure and HLA in healthy donors. Sequencing was performed with immunoSEQ multiplex PCR; in TCRdb, only in-frame clones are kept and a portion is missing. The sample includes 95,000 to 150,000 clones, around nine tenths seen only once; the top ten take 1.5% to 2.5%. The sample taken for sequencing was PBMCs. Every receptor here comes from a woman aged 18-29 years in good health and CMV-seronegative.

The J gene is TRBJ2-3, the V gene TRBV13; TRBD1 matches at 7 bases. Germline V CDR1 and CDR2: PRHDT, FYEKMQ (reference sequence). The trim removed 6 bases at V and 2 bases at J, leaving 8 bases unmatched. The CDR3 is 15 amino acids. Written as DNA, the CDR3 is TGTGCCAGCAGATCCCGGGACAGACCCACAGATACGCAGTATTTT. Its translation: CASRSRDRPTDTQYF.

This chain connects TRBV7-2 to TRBJ1-2; tentatively, D is TRBD1 (5 bases). Germline V gives CDR1 SGHTA, CDR2 FQGNSA. The CDR3 loop spans 15 amino acids. With 5 bases removed from V and 0 bases from J, the gap between germline ends came to 13 bases. Written as DNA, the CDR3 is TGTGCCAGCAGCCCAGACAGCCATCCTAACTATGGCTACACCTTC. Its protein is CASSPDSHPNYGYTF.

The CDR3 DNA follows: TGTGCCAGCAGCAGCGGGAGGGCCCTTTTCGCCCCTAAATACGAGCAGTACTTC. Its protein product is CASSSGRALFAPKYEQYF. The rearrangement joins TRBV7-8 to TRBJ2-7; 10 bases align to TRBD2. CDR1 SGHVS and CDR2 FQNEAQ come from the germline V gene. V was clipped by 5 bases and J by 4 bases; unmatched bases: 17. This CDR3 has 18 amino acids.

The V and J genes are TRBV7-3 and TRBJ1-1; 9 bases fit TRBD1. V dropped 1 base and J dropped 2; count of bases not matched to a gene: 8. The CDR3 is made up of 17 amino acids. CDR1 and CDR2 from the germline V gene are SGHTA and FQGTGA. CDR3 in amino acids: CASSLKGQGPSNTEAFF. The CDR3 DNA sequence: TGTGCCAGCAGCTTAAAGGGACAGGGACCCTCTAACACTGAAGCTTTCTTT.

This chain uses TRBV27 with TRBJ1-4; D call uncertain. V was cut by 10 bases and J by 6 bases, with 18 bases left in between. Germline values: CDR1 MNHEY, CDR2 SMNVEV (reference sequence). This CDR3 has 14 residues. Here the CDR3 DNA reads TGTGCCACGAGGAGGGTTGGCGGGTATGAAAAACTGTTTTTT. This gives the protein CATRRVGGYEKLFF.

The rearrangement joins TRBV29-1 to TRBJ1-4; 7 bases map to TRBD1. The germline V gene has CDR1 SQVTM and CDR2 ANQGSEA. The CDR3 has 14 residues. Losses at the gene ends were 4 bases for V and 5 bases for J; bases not matched to a gene: 7. CDR3 nucleotide sequence: TGCAGCGTTGCCCTACAGGGGACGAATGAAAAACTGTTTTTT. Translated, it gives CSVALQGTNEKLFF. The variable domain in full, with the rest retrieved from reference TRBV29-1 and TRBJ1-4, is SAVISQKPSRDICQRGTSLTIQCQVDSQVTMMFWYRQQPGQSLTLIATANQGSEATYESGFVIDKFPISRPNLTFSTLTVSNMSPEDSSIYLCSVALQGTNEKLFFGSGTQLSVL.

This clone was counted once. The V and J genes are TRBV7-8 and TRBJ1-1; 8 bases fit TRBD1. V lost 3 bases to trimming and J lost 5 bases; unmatched junction nucleotides: 11. The CDR3 consists of 16 residues. The germline gives CDR1 SGHVS, CDR2 FQNEAQ. DNA of the CDR3: TGTGCCAGCAGCTTCGATGTCGACAGGGGAGGAACTGAAGCTTTCTTT. Amino acid sequence: CASSFDVDRGGTEAFF.

The V gene is TRBV5-4, the J gene TRBJ2-3; the D gene is possibly TRBD1 (5 bases). The CDR3 covers 15 residues. Trimming took 2 bases from V and 1 from J, leaving 11 bases between them. Germline CDR1 SGHNT, CDR2 YYREEE (reference sequence). This CDR3 is CASSLGVSGTDTQYF. The CDR3 nucleotides read TGTGCCAGCAGCTTAGGGGTGTCTGGCACAGATACGCAGTATTTT.

The chain links TRBV5-4 to TRBJ1-2; TRBD1 matches at 7 bases. V lost 2 bases and J lost 4; bases outside the gene matches: 2. Per germline, CDR1 SGHNT and CDR2 YYREEE (reference sequence). CDR3 size: 13 residues. This chain's CDR3 is CASSFRQGYGYTF. As DNA, the CDR3 is TGTGCCAGCAGCTTTCGACAGGGCTATGGCTACACCTTC.

The genes are TRBV27 and TRBJ2-3, with TRBD2 identical over 9 bases. From germline, CDR1 is MNHEY and CDR2 SMNVEV (reference sequence). The junction had 18 bases not matched to a gene; V was cut back by 6 bases and J by 5 bases. The CDR3 runs 18 residues. CDR3 amino acids: CASSHYPSLAGVVDTQYF. In DNA, the CDR3 is TGTGCCAGCAGCCATTACCCCAGTTTAGCGGGAGTAGTAGATACGCAGTATTTT.

The gene calls are TRBV6-6 and TRBJ2-3, with D perhaps TRBD2 (6 bases). The CDR3 has 13 amino acids. Looked up from germline, CDR1 is MNHNY and CDR2 is SVGAGI (reference sequence). V was trimmed by 5 bases and J by 6 bases, leaving 12 bases between them. CDR3 sequence: CASSPRESDTQYF. CDR3 nucleotides: TGTGCCAGCAGTCCGCGGGAATCCGATACGCAGTATTTT.

The chain joins TRBV2 to TRBJ2-3; 8 bases line up with TRBD2. V shed 6 bases and J 5 bases; nucleotides not matched to a gene: 7. CDR1 is SNHLY, CDR2 FYNNEI, per germline. The length of the CDR3 is 14 residues. CDR3 coding DNA: TGTGCCAGCAGCGACGGGACTAGGTTAGATACGCAGTATTTT. Encoded protein: CASSDGTRLDTQYF.

This chain connects TRBV28 to TRBJ1-2; 7 bases fit TRBD1. CDR3 size: 13 residues. Germline V gene data show CDR1 as MDHEN and CDR2 as SYDVKM. V dropped 6 bases and J dropped 7; count of bases not matched to a gene: 8. CDR3: CASRPRGSRGYTF. CDR3 nucleotide sequence: TGTGCCAGCAGGCCCAGGGGGTCCCGTGGCTACACCTTC.

The chain combines TRBV13 with TRBJ1-2; 11 nucleotides match TRBD1. V lost 4 bases, J lost 4 bases, and 5 bases stayed unmatched. Germline loops: CDR1 PRHDT, CDR2 FYEKMQ (reference sequence). The CDR3 sequence is 15 residues long. CDR3 nucleotides: TGTGCCAGCAGCTCCGGGACAGGGGGAGGCTATGGCTACACCTTC. Translating it yields CASSSGTGGGYGYTF.